Below, 31 T cell receptor beta chains from the same sample are listed, as sequenced in a study of blood T cells in healthy people across ages (dated by TCRdb to between 2015 and 2016). Library method: 5' RACE. For sequencing, an Illumina HiSeq 2500 was employed. A second PCR of roughly 6 to 11 cycles was run with a J-beta primer mix and a sample-barcoded 5' primer. Starting from the raw public reads, TCRdb applied fastp trimming at Q25, assembled clones with MiXCR and retained in-frame beta chains. Every entry covers one CDR3 protein and lists the most common genes and DNA from its rows. In this sample the table shows around 800,000 distinct CDR3 sequences, approximately 53% of which occur a single time. The ten largest clones represent about 42% of the sample. Sequencing was done on a sample of blood. These receptors were obtained from a man older than 75 in good health.

V and J are TRBV27 and TRBJ1-2; 9 nucleotides align to TRBD1. Germline V gives CDR1 MNHEY, CDR2 SMNVEV (reference sequence). V was clipped by 6 bases and J by 8 bases; unmatched bases: 7. CDR3 length equals 13 residues. The CDR3, as DNA: TGTGCCAGCAGGGGTCGACAGGGGGAAGGCTACACCTTC. It codes for CASRGRQGEGYTF.

This clonotype was detected only a few times. The gene calls are TRBV5-5 and TRBJ2-6; no clear D gene. This CDR3 comprises 17 residues. The V end was cut by 5 bases, the J end by 1 base, with 16 bases between. Per germline, CDR1 SGHKS and CDR2 YYEKEE (reference sequence). The CDR3 sequence is CASSLLGTASGANVLTF. CDR3 coding DNA: TGTGCCAGCAGTTTACTGGGAACGGCTTCTGGGGCCAACGTCCTGACTTTC.

J is TRBJ1-6 and V is TRBV5-1; possible D gene TRBD1, 5 bases. From germline, CDR1 is SGHRS and CDR2 YFSETQ. The CDR3 loop spans 16 amino acids. V was cut by 0 bases and J by 11 bases, with 18 bases left in between. Here the CDR3 DNA reads TGCGCCAGCAGCTTGGGGGCCCGGGGCCTCGGAGCACCCCTCCACTTT. Translated, it gives CASSLGARGLGAPLHF.

The V call is TRBV12-3 or TRBV12-4, the J call TRBJ2-7; D not certain. This CDR3 is built from 15 residues. V was shortened by 6 bases and J by 2 bases, with 17 bases between the two germline ends. The CDR3, as DNA: TGTGCCAGCAGGAGTGCGGATAATAACCCCTACGAGCAGTACTTC. This encodes CASRSADNNPYEQYF.

This clonotype was found once. The V call is TRBV2, the J call TRBJ2-2, with D tentatively TRBD1 (5 bases). The CDR3 has 15 amino acids. The V gene's germline CDR1 is SNHLY and CDR2 FYNNEI. V was clipped by 6 bases and J by 1 base, with 12 bases between them. Written as DNA, the CDR3 is TGTGCCAGCAGACGTGGGCAGGGGAACACCGGGGAGCTGTTTTTT. This gives the protein CASRRGQGNTGELFF.

V and J are TRBV6-1 and TRBJ2-6, with unresolved D. CDR1 MNHNS and CDR2 SASEGT come from the germline V gene. V was clipped by 6 bases and J by 2 bases, with 5 bases between them. The CDR3 is made up of 13 amino acids. CDR3 in DNA: TGTGCCAGCAGGGAACCTGGGGCCAACGTCCTGACTTTC. Its protein is CASREPGANVLTF.

J is TRBJ2-7 and V is TRBV6-6; D not certain. This CDR3 comprises 12 residues. V was cut by 6 bases and J by 2 bases, with 8 bases left in between. The germline CDR1 and CDR2 sequences are MNHNY and SVGAGI (reference sequence). The CDR3 DNA follows: TGTGCCAGCAGCAATGCGCCCTACGAGCAGTACTTC. It encodes CASSNAPYEQYF.

This clonotype was seen a few times. The chain couples TRBV7-9 to TRBJ2-1, with 10 bases matching TRBD1. This CDR3 region has 15 residues. In germline, CDR1 is SEHNR, CDR2 FQNEAQ (reference sequence). Trimming cost V 1 base and J 7 bases; bases outside gene matches: 4. Here the CDR3 reads CASSLGDRGRNEQFF. The CDR3 bases are TGTGCCAGCAGCTTAGGGGACAGGGGTCGAAATGAGCAGTTCTTC.

This chain joins TRBV7-8 and TRBJ2-7, with D maybe TRBD1 (6 bases). Deletions cut 5 bases from V and 5 bases from J, with 19 bases between. The CDR3 length is 15 residues. From germline, CDR1 is SGHVS and CDR2 FQNEAQ. The CDR3, as DNA: TGTGCCAGCAGCAAAAATGGCCAGGGGTGGAACGAGCAGTACTTC. Its translation: CASSKNGQGWNEQYF.

This clonotype showed up just a few times. This rearrangement joins TRBV10-3 to TRBJ2-7; TRBD1 aligns across 8 bases. Per the germline V gene, CDR1 is ENHRY and CDR2 is SYGVKD. The CDR3 length is 15 residues. V shed 2 bases and J 3 bases; nucleotides not matched to a gene: 6. DNA of the CDR3: TGTGCCATCAGTGAGGGGGCAGGGGGCAACTACGAGCAGTACTTC. Translating it yields CAISEGAGGNYEQYF.

The J gene is TRBJ2-1, the V gene TRBV13; D is unresolved. V lost 5 bases and J 0 bases, leaving 14 bases between the germline ends. In germline, CDR1 is PRHDT, CDR2 FYEKMQ (reference sequence). The CDR3 sequence is 16 residues long. CDR3 in amino acids: CASSRGIGRSYNEQFF. DNA for the CDR3: TGTGCCAGCAGCCGAGGTATAGGGCGCTCCTACAATGAGCAGTTCTTC.

The V and J genes are TRBV29-1 and TRBJ2-1; TRBD2 matches 8 bases. With 8 bases clipped from V and 0 bases from J, the junction kept 9 bases outside the gene matches. The CDR3 is 15 amino acids. Germline loops: CDR1 SQVTM, CDR2 ANQGSEA. The CDR3 DNA sequence: TGCAGCACCCCTGGGAGCGGGAGCTCCTACAATGAGCAGTTCTTC. Translating gives CSTPGSGSSYNEQFF.

The V gene is TRBV12-3 or TRBV12-4, the J gene TRBJ2-5, with D possibly matching TRBD1 (6 bases). The CDR3 covers 14 residues. Trimming left V 6 bases short and J 2 bases short, with 13 bases between. The CDR3 here is CASRRNREQETQYF. The CDR3 nucleotides are TGTGCCAGCAGGCGGAACAGGGAACAAGAGACCCAGTACTTC.

J is TRBJ1-4 and V is TRBV21-1; TRBD1 is the table's D call and was not checked against the DNA. TRBV21-1 is a pseudogene locus. This CDR3 has 15 amino acids. The CDR3 loop reads CASSTGQEQNKKLFF. For the CDR3, the DNA is TGTGCCAGCAGCACCGGACAGGAGCAGAATAAAAAACTGTTTTTT.

This clonotype was counted between two and nine times. This chain joins TRBV15 and TRBJ2-7; D is unclear. Trimming cost V 0 bases and J 2 bases, with 8 bases left between them. The CDR3 runs 14 residues. Germline V gene sequence: CDR1 LNHNV, CDR2 YYDKDF (reference sequence). For the CDR3, the DNA is TGTGCCACCAGCAGAGATATAGGGACCTACGAGCAGTACTTC. This gives the protein CATSRDIGTYEQYF.

In DNA, the CDR3 is TGTGCCATCGGTGCGCGGGGATACAATGAGCAGTACTTC. Translation gives CAIGARGYNEQYF. V gene TRBV10-3 combines with J gene TRBJ2-1, with D possibly matching TRBD2 (6 bases). The DNA end is more similar to TRBJ2-7, so the J call may be wrong. The V gene's germline CDR1 is ENHRY and CDR2 SYGVKD. The CDR3 has 13 amino acids.

This sequence joins TRBV2 and TRBJ2-7, with 7 bases lining up with TRBD1. CDR1 is SNHLY, CDR2 FYNNEI, per germline. This CDR3 contains 13 residues. Trimming at V came to 7 bases and at J to 2 bases, leaving 5 bases not matched to a gene. DNA for the CDR3: TGTGCCAGCACCGGGACAGCAGCCTACGAGCAGTACTTC. Encoded protein: CASTGTAAYEQYF.

V is TRBV5-1 and J is TRBJ2-7, with 7 bases matching TRBD2. From germline, CDR1 is SGHRS and CDR2 YFSETQ. J was trimmed by 2 bases and V by 5 bases; bases with no gene match: 7. There are 14 residues in the CDR3. Here the CDR3 reads CASRSGIATYEQYF. CDR3 nucleotides: TGCGCCAGCAGGAGCGGGATCGCAACCTACGAGCAGTACTTC.

J is TRBJ2-7 and V is TRBV18; 12 bases agree with TRBD1. CDR1 is KGHSH, CDR2 LQKENI, per germline. With 0 bases clipped from V and 4 bases from J, the junction kept 1 base outside the gene matches. CDR3 length: 15 residues. The CDR3 sequence: CASSPPGQGAYEQYF. As DNA, the CDR3 is TGTGCCAGCTCACCACCGGGACAGGGGGCGTACGAGCAGTACTTC. Drawing the rest from reference TRBV18 and TRBJ2-7, the complete variable domain is NAGVMQNPRHLVRRRGQEARLRCSPMKGHSHVYWYRQLPEEGLKFMVYLQKENIIDESGMPKERFSAEFPKEGPSILRIQQVVRGDSAAYFCASSPPGQGAYEQYFGPGTRLTVT.

The chain is built from TRBV6-5 and TRBJ2-1; the D gene is possibly TRBD2 (6 bases). Trimming took off 2 bases at V and 7 bases at J, with 21 bases between the two ends. The CDR3 has 17 residues. CDR1 and CDR2 from the germline V gene are MNHEY and SVGAGI. CDR3 bases: TGTGCCAGCAGTTACCGGTGGTCCGGGAGCAGTGTGAATGAGCAGTTCTTC. This sequence encodes CASSYRWSGSSVNEQFF.

The chain recombines TRBV20-1 with TRBJ2-7; 7 bases map to TRBD1. CDR1 is DFQATT and CDR2 is SNEGSKA in the germline V gene (reference sequence). The CDR3 sequence is 15 residues long. After removal of 3 bases from V and 5 bases from J, the junction contained 13 bases not matched to a gene. The CDR3 spells CSARSHTGEANEQYF. CDR3 nucleotides: TGCAGTGCTAGGTCACATACAGGGGAAGCGAACGAGCAGTACTTC.

This clonotype was seen more than once but under ten times. The chain joins TRBV15 to TRBJ2-1, with D possibly TRBD2 on 5 matching bases. CDR1 LNHNV and CDR2 YYDKDF come from the germline V gene (reference sequence). The CDR3 is 19 amino acids. V lost 3 bases, J lost 5 bases, and 26 bases lay in between. The DNA for the CDR3 is TGTGCCACCAGCAGGACTGGGCGAGAGGGCCCGATAGGAAACAATGAGCAGTTCTTC. This sequence encodes CATSRTGREGPIGNNEQFF.

The V gene is TRBV6-5, the J gene TRBJ2-3, with 8 bases that match TRBD2. J was trimmed by 2 bases and V by 5 bases; bases with no gene match: 6. Germline lookup yields CDR1 MNHEY and CDR2 SVGAGI. The CDR3 runs 15 residues. The CDR3 here is CASSLPAGATDTQYF. CDR3 DNA sequence: TGTGCCAGCAGTCTACCAGCGGGGGCCACAGATACGCAGTATTTT.

J is TRBJ1-2 and V is TRBV5-1, with 9 bases aligning to TRBD1. Trimming at V came to 1 base and at J to 6 bases, leaving 10 bases not matched to a gene. Germline assignment: CDR1 SGHRS and CDR2 YFSETQ. This CDR3 has 16 residues. The CDR3 DNA reads as TGCGCCAGCAGCTTGAATGGGGGACAGGGACTAGATGGCTACACCTTC. Its protein is CASSLNGGQGLDGYTF.

V and J are TRBV2 and TRBJ1-2; a weak D match, TRBD1 (5 bases). The germline CDR1 and CDR2 sequences are SNHLY and FYNNEI. This CDR3 region has 14 residues. V was shortened by 3 bases and J by 0 bases, with 8 bases between the two germline ends. The DNA for the CDR3 is TGTGCCAGCAGTGAGACAGCGACTAACTATGGCTACACCTTC. This translates into CASSETATNYGYTF. Together with reference TRBV2 and TRBJ1-2, the CDR3 gives the full variable domain: EPEVTQTPSHQVTQMGQEVILRCVPISNHLYFYWYRQILGQKVEFLVSFYNNEISEKSEIFDDQFSVERPDGSNFTLKIRSTKLEDSAMYFCASSETATNYGYTFGSGTRLTVV.

The chain links TRBV5-1 to TRBJ1-1; 7 bases match TRBD1. V lost 2 bases, J lost 0 bases, and 7 bases stayed unmatched. Germline lookup yields CDR1 SGHRS and CDR2 YFSETQ. The CDR3 has 16 residues. The DNA for the CDR3 is TGCGCCAGCAGCTTCGGTTCAGGGGGTCTGAACACTGAAGCTTTCTTT. Translated, it gives CASSFGSGGLNTEAFF.

This clonotype was picked up one time. The chain couples TRBV11-3 to TRBJ2-7; D possibly uses TRBD1 or TRBD2 (5 bases each). CDR1 and CDR2 from the germline V gene are SGHNT and YENEEA. V lost 4 bases, J lost 7 bases, and 20 bases lay in between. There are 15 residues in the CDR3. DNA of the CDR3: TGTGCCAGCAGCTCCACCGGGGCAAGACCCCAAGAGCAGTACTTC. This encodes CASSSTGARPQEQYF.

The chain is built from TRBV24-1 and TRBJ2-5; tentative D call: TRBD1 (6 bases). Germline CDR1 reads KGHDR; CDR2 reads SFDVKD. This CDR3 region has 15 residues. Trimming shortened V by 7 bases and J by 4 bases, and 18 bases separated the two germline ends. DNA for the CDR3: TGTGCCACCAGCGACCCGGACGAAGGGGGAGAGACCCAGTACTTC. Translated: CATSDPDEGGETQYF.

The chain couples TRBV14 to TRBJ2-1, with 15 bases lining up with TRBD2. Germline V CDR1 and CDR2: SGHDN, FVKESK. Losses at the gene ends were 3 bases for V and 5 bases for J; bases not matched to a gene: 8. The CDR3 spans 18 residues. Here the CDR3 reads CASSHLPGLAGGDNEQFF. As DNA, the CDR3 is TGTGCCAGCAGCCACCTCCCCGGACTAGCGGGAGGGGACAATGAGCAGTTCTTC. Using reference TRBV14 and TRBJ2-1 for the parts outside the CDR3, the full variable domain is EAGVTQFPSHSVIEKGQTVTLRCDPISGHDNLYWYRRVMGKEIKFLLHFVKESKQDESGMPNNRFLAERTGGTYSTLKVQPAELEDSGVYFCASSHLPGLAGGDNEQFFGPGTRLTVL.

This sequence joins TRBV6-1 and TRBJ2-3, with D uncertain. Germline CDR1 MNHNS, CDR2 SASEGT. The CDR3 contains 13 residues. V shed 6 bases and J shed 0 bases, with 7 bases lying between them. CDR3 DNA sequence: TGTGCCAGCAGAAAAGAGAGCACAGATACGCAGTATTTT. The encoded protein is CASRKESTDTQYF.

The DNA of the CDR3 is TGTGCCAGCAGTTTGACAGTCTCCTATGGCTACACCTTC. It yields the protein CASSLTVSYGYTF. The chain has TRBV28 and TRBJ1-2, with D maybe TRBD1 (5 bases). This CDR3 comprises 13 residues. Germline lookup yields CDR1 MDHEN and CDR2 SYDVKM. Trimming pared 3 bases from V and 4 bases from J, leaving 9 bases between.